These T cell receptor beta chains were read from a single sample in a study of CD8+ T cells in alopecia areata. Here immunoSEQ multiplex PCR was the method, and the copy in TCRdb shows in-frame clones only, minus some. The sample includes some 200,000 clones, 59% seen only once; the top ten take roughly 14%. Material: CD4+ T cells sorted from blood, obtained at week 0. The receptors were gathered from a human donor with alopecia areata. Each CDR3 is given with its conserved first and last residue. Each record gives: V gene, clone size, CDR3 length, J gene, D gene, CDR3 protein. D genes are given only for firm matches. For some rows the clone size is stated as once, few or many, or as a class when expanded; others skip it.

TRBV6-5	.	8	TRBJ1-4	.	CARWKLFF
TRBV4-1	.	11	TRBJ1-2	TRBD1	CASSPTGGYTF
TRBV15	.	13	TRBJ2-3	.	CATSTSPTHPQYF
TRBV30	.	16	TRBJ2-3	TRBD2	CAWRSFLPRGMDTQYF
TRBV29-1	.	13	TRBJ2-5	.	CSVAGVLQETQYF
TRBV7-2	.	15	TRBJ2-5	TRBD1	CASSSMGQGQETQYF
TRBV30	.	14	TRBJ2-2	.	CAWSVGGYAGELFF
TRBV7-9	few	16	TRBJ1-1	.	CASSLAQGWIYTEAFF
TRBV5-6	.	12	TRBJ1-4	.	CASGVTNEKLFF
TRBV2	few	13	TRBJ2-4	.	CASSVLDQNIQYF
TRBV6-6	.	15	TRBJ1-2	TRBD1	CASTTRAGGRDGYTF
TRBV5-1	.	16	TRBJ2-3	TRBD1	CASSLMGQAATDTQYF
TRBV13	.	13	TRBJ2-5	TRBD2	CASSSLAGGPEYF
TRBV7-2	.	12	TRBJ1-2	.	CASSLHTYGYTF
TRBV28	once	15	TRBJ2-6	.	CASSLSVSGANVLTF
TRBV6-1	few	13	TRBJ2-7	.	CASSQGPSAEQYF
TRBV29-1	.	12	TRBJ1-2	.	CSVEELGLGYTF
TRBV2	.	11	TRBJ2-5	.	CASATQETQYF
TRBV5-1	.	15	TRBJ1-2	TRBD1	CASSLTQGAGYGYTF
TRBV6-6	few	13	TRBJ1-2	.	CASSSPPLAASSF
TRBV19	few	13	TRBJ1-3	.	CASSDGTGNTIYF
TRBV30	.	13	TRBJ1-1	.	CAWSMGSTTEAFF
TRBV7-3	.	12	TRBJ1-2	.	CASSLTGYGYTF
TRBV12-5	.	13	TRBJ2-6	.	CASGNSGANVLTF
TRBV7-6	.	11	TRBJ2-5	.	CASSFAETQYF
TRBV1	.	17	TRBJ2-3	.	CTSSKDRLAGTTDTQYF
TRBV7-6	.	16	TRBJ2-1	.	CASSSQGWSSYNEQFF
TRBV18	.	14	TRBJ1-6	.	CASSPKGGNSPLHF
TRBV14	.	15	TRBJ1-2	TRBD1	CASSQVDRGRYGYTF
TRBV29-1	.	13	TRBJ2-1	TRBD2	CSVISGGINEQFF
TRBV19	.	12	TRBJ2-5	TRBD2	CASGKVAGTQYF
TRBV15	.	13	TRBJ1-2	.	CATSRGYSPGYTF
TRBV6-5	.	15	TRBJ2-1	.	CASSVRVGAYNEQFF
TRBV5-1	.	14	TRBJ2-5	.	CASSLDRRQETQYF
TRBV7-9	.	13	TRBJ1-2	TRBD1	CASSPGQSYGYTF
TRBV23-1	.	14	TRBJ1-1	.	CASRSGFRGTEAFF